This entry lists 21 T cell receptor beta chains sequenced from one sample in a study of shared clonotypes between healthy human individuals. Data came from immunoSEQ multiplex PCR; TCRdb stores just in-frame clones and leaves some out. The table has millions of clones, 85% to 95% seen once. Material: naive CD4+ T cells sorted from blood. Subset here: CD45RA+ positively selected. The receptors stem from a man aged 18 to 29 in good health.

CDR3 loop: CATSRDGYYEQYF. Here the CDR3 DNA reads TGTGCCACCAGCAGAGATGGATACTACGAGCAGTACTTC. This chain joins TRBV15 and TRBJ2-7; D not certain. Trimming stripped 0 bases from V and 3 bases from J, with 6 bases between. Germline V lookup: CDR1 LNHNV, CDR2 YYDKDF (reference sequence). This CDR3 contains 13 residues.

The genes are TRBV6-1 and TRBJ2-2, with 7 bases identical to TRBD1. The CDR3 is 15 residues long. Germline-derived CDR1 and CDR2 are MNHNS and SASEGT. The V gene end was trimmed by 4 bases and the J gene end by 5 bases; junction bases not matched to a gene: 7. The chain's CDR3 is CASSGDRVGTGELFF. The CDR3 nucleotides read TGTGCCAGCAGTGGAGACAGGGTTGGAACCGGGGAGCTGTTTTTT.

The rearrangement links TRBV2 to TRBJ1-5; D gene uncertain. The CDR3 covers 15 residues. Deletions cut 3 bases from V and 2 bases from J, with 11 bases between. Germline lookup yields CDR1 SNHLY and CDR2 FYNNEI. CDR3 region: CASSESAAGNQPQHF. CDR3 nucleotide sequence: TGTGCCAGCAGTGAGTCTGCGGCGGGCAATCAGCCCCAGCATTTT.

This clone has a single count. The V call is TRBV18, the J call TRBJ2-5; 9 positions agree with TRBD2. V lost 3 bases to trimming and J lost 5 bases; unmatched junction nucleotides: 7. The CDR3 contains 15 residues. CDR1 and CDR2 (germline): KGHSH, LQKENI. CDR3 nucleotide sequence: TGTGCCAGCTCACCTGTAGCGGGAGTAGGCGAGACCCAGTACTTC. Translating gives CASSPVAGVGETQYF.

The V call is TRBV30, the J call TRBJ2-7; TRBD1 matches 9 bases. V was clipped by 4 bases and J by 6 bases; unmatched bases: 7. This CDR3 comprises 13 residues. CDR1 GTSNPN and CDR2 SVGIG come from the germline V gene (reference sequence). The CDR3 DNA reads TGTGCCTGGAAAATTAGGACAGGGGCCGAGCAGTACTTC. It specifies CAWKIRTGAEQYF.

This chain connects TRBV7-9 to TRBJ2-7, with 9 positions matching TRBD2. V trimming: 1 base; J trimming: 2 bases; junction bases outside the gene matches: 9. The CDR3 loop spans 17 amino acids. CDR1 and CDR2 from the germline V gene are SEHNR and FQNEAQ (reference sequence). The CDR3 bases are TGTGCCAGCAGCTTAGAGTCTGGCGGGAGGGCCACCTACGAGCAGTACTTC. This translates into CASSLESGGRATYEQYF.

This CDR3 is CASSYGEDFSYEQYF. The CDR3 DNA follows: TGTGCCAGCAGTTATGGGGAAGACTTCTCCTACGAGCAGTACTTC. This chain uses TRBV6-5 with TRBJ2-7; D gene uncertain. Deletions cut 3 bases from V and 0 bases from J, with 12 bases between. Germline values: CDR1 MNHEY, CDR2 SVGAGI. This CDR3 comprises 15 residues.

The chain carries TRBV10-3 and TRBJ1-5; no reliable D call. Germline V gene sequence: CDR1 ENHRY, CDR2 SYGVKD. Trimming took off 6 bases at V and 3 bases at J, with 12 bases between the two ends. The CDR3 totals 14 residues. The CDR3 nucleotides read TGTGCCATCAGGGCAGAGGGAACCAATCAGCCCCAGCATTTT. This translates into CAIRAEGTNQPQHF.

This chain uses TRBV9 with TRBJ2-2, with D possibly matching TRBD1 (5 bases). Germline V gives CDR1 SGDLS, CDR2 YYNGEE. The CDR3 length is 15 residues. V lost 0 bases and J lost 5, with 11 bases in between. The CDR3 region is CASSVETRATGELFF. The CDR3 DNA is TGTGCCAGCAGCGTAGAGACCAGGGCTACCGGGGAGCTGTTTTTT.

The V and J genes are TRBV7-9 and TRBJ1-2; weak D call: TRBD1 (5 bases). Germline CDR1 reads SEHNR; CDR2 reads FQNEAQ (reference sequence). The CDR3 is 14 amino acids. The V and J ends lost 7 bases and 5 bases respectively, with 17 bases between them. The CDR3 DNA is TGTGCCAGCACCCCAAGCGGGGGAGGGTATGGCTACACCTTC. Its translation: CASTPSGGGYGYTF.

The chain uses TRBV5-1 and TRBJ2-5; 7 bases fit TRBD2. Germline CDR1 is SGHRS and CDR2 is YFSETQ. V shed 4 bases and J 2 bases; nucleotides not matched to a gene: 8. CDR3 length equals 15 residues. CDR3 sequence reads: CASSTLAGAQETQYF. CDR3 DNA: TGCGCCAGCAGCACCCTGGCGGGAGCGCAAGAGACCCAGTACTTC.

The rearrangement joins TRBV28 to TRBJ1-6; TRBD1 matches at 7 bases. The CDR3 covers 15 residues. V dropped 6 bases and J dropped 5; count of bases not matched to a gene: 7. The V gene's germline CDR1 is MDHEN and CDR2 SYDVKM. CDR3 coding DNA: TGTGCCAGCAGAACTGCCGGACAGGATAATTCACCCCTCCACTTT. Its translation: CASRTAGQDNSPLHF.

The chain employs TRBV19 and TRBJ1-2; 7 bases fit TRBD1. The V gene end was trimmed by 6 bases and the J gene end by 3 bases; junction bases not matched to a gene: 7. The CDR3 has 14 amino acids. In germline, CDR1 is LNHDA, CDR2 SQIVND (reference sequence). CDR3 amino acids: CASRDDRAYYGYTF. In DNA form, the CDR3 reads TGTGCCAGTAGGGACGACAGGGCTTACTATGGCTACACCTTC.

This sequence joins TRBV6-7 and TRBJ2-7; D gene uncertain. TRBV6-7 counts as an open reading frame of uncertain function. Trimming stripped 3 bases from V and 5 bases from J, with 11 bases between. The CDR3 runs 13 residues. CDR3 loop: CASSYALGHEQYF. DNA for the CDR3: TGTGCCAGCAGTTATGCGTTGGGCCACGAGCAGTACTTC.

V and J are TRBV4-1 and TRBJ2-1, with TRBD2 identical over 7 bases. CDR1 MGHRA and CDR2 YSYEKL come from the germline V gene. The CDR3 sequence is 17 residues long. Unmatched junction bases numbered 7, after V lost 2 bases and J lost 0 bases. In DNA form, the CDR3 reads TGCGCCAGCAGCCAAAGACCCAGCGGGGTCTCCTACAATGAGCAGTTCTTC. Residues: CASSQRPSGVSYNEQFF.

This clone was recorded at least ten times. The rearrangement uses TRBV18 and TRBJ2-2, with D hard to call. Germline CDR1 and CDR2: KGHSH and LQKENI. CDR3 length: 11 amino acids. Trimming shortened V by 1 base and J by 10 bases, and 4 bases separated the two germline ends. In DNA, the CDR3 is TGTGCCAGCTCACCACTGGAGGAGCTGTTTTTT. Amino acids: CASSPLEELFF.

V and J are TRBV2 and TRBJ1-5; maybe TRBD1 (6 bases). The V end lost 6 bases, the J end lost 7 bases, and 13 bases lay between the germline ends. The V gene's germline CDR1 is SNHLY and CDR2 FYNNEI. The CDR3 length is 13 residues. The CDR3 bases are TGTGCCAGCAGGGGGACATCAGGGCAGCCCCAGCATTTT. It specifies CASRGTSGQPQHF.

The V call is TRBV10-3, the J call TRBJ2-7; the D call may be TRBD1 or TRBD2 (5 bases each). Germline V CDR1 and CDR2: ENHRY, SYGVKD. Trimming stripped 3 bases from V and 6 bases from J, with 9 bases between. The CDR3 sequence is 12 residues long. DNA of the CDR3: TGTGCCATCAGTGATGGGGGTTCCGAGCAGTACTTC. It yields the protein CAISDGGSEQYF.

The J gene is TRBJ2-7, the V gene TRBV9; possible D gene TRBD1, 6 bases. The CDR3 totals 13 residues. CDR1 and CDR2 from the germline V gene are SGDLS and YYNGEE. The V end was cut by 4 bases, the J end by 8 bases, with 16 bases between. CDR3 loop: CASSPTGGQKQYF. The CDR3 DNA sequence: TGTGCCAGCAGCCCGACAGGAGGTCAAAAGCAGTACTTC.

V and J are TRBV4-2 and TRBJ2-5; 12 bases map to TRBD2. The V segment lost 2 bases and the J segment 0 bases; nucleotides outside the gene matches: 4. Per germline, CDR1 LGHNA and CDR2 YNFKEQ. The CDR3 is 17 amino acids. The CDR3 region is CASSQTLAGGYQETQYF. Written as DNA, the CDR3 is TGTGCCAGCAGCCAAACACTAGCGGGGGGATACCAAGAGACCCAGTACTTC.

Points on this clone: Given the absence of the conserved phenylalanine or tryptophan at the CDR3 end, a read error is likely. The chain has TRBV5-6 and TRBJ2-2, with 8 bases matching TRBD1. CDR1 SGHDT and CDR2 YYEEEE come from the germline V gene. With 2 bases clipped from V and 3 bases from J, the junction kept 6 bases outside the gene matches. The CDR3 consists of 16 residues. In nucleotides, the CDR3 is TGTGCCAGCAGCTTCCGGGGGACAGGAGACACCGGGGAGCTGTTTTTG. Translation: CASSFRGTGDTGELFL.